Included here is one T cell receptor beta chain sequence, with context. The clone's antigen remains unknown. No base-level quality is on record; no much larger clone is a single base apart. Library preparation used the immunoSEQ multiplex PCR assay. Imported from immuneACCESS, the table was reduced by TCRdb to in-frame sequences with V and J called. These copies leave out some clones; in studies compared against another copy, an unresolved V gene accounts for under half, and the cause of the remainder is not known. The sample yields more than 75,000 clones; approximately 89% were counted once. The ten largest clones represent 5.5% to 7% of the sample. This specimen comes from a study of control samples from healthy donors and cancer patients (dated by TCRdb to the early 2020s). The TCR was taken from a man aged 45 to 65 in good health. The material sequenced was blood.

CDR3 reads: CAWSLGVAGANVLTF. The DNA sequence is TGTGCCTGGAGTTTAGGGGTGGCTGGGGCCAACGTCCTGACTTTC. Here the chain combines TRBV30 and TRBJ2-6; TRBD1 could be the D gene, as 5 bases match. V is reduced by 2 bases and J by 2 bases, leaving a spacing of 10 bases between them. From the germline V gene (reference sequence), CDR1 is GTSNPN and CDR2 is SVGIG. Taken from cysteine to phenylalanine, the CDR3 has 15 residues. The retained sequence is limited to the CDR3, 45 bases, with the frame set at the first base.